Listed here are 10 T cell receptor beta chains from one sample, sequenced in a study of blood T cell repertoires in COVID-19. The table came from immunoSEQ multiplex PCR; TCRdb's copy has only in-frame clones and leaves some out. This sample has 120,000 or so clones, with 70% to 85% found just once. Specimen: peripheral blood. The receptor set was obtained from a human donor with acute or convalescent COVID-19. The donor label of this sample is uncertain.

This chain joins TRBV7-6 and TRBJ1-1, with D hard to call. Trimming stripped 4 bases from V and 1 base from J, with 10 bases between. CDR1 SGHVS and CDR2 FNYEAQ come from the germline V gene. The length of the CDR3 is 14 residues. The CDR3 here is CASSSGLKNTEAFF. The CDR3 DNA follows: TGTGCCAGCAGCTCCGGACTAAAGAACACTGAAGCTTTCTTT. The complete variable domain, with remaining parts taken from reference TRBV7-6 and TRBJ1-1, reads GAGVSQSPRYKVTKRGQDVALRCDPISGHVSLYWYRQALGQGPEFLTYFNYEAQQDKSGLPNDRFSAERPEGSISTLTIQRTEQRDSAMYRCASSSGLKNTEAFFGQGTRLTVV.

The V and J genes are TRBV6-1 and TRBJ2-7; 8 bases agree with TRBD1. Losses at the gene ends were 1 base for V and 3 bases for J; bases not matched to a gene: 5. Germline V CDR1 and CDR2: MNHNS, SASEGT. The length of the CDR3 is 15 residues. The CDR3 DNA reads TGTGCCAGCAGTGAAGGGGCGACAGGGGTCTACGAGCAGTACGTC. This sequence encodes CASSEGATGVYEQYV.

The chain carries TRBV11-2 and TRBJ1-6, with no clear D. With 5 bases removed from V and 5 bases from J, the gap between germline ends came to 7 bases. The CDR3 contains 13 residues. Germline CDR1 reads SGHAT; CDR2 reads FQNNGV. The CDR3 DNA sequence: TGTGCCAGCAGCCCCCGGGATAATTCACCCCTCCACTTT. It translates to CASSPRDNSPLHF. The variable domain in full, completed from reference TRBV11-2 and TRBJ1-6, reads EAGVAQSPRYKIIEKRQSVAFWCNPISGHATLYWYQQILGQGPKLLIQFQNNGVVDDSQLPKDRFSAERLKGVDSTLKIQPAKLEDSAVYLCASSPRDNSPLHFGNGTRLTVT.

The rearrangement links TRBV11-2 to TRBJ1-2, with 11 bases matching TRBD1. Germline CDR1 SGHAT, CDR2 FQNNGV. Trimming cost V 3 bases and J 2 bases; bases outside gene matches: 8. The CDR3 is made up of 17 amino acids. The CDR3 protein is CASSFPRGQGANYGYTF. The CDR3 coding sequence is TGTGCCAGCAGCTTTCCCCGTGGACAGGGGGCCAACTATGGCTACACCTTC.

V gene TRBV7-9 combines with J gene TRBJ1-6; D gene ambiguous. The CDR3 consists of 14 residues. The V end was cut by 3 bases, the J end by 6 bases, with 9 bases between. The germline V gene encodes CDR1 SEHNR and CDR2 FQNEAQ (reference sequence). The CDR3 spells CASSLWAVNSPLHF. In DNA form, the CDR3 reads TGTGCCAGCAGCTTGTGGGCTGTTAATTCACCCCTCCACTTT.

The chain combines TRBV6-4 with TRBJ2-3; 10 nucleotides match TRBD2. J lost 2 bases, V lost 3 bases, and 5 bases had no gene match. Germline-derived CDR1 and CDR2 are MRHNA and SNTAGT. The CDR3 has 16 residues. The CDR3 coding sequence is TGTGCCAGCAGTGAGGGGAGCGGGGGGGCCACAGATACGCAGTATTTT. This codes for CASSEGSGGATDTQYF.

The table lists this clone with a few counts. The genes are TRBV30 and TRBJ1-2; 12 bases fit TRBD1. The germline gives CDR1 GTSNPN, CDR2 SVGIG (reference sequence). The V segment lost 2 bases and the J segment 4 bases; nucleotides outside the gene matches: 5. The CDR3 extends over 15 amino acids. The CDR3 DNA reads TGTGCCTGGAGTCAGCTGGGACAGGGGGCCTATGGCTACACCTTC. Translating gives CAWSQLGQGAYGYTF.

This clone was found a few times. The chain joins TRBV4-2 to TRBJ1-4; 8 bases align to TRBD1. Trimming cost V 4 bases and J 5 bases; bases outside gene matches: 3. CDR1 is LGHNA and CDR2 is YNFKEQ in the germline V gene. The CDR3 spans 14 residues. The CDR3 here is CASSPGQGNEKLFF. The CDR3, as DNA: TGTGCCAGCAGCCCCGGACAGGGAAATGAAAAACTGTTTTTT.

V and J are TRBV9 and TRBJ2-3, with TRBD1 identical over 7 bases. Losses at the gene ends were 3 bases for V and 6 bases for J; bases not matched to a gene: 7. This CDR3 has 14 amino acids. Germline CDR1 SGDLS, CDR2 YYNGEE. CDR3 in amino acids: CASSENLQGDTQYF. Written as DNA, the CDR3 is TGTGCCAGCAGCGAAAACTTACAGGGGGATACGCAGTATTTT.

The chain has TRBV10-3 and TRBJ2-7; TRBD1 aligns across 9 bases. V trimming: 7 bases; J trimming: 7 bases; junction bases outside the gene matches: 5. The CDR3 has 12 amino acids. From germline, CDR1 is ENHRY and CDR2 SYGVKD. CDR3 residues: CAIKGTGPEQYV. CDR3 in DNA: TGTGCCATCAAGGGGACAGGGCCGGAGCAGTACGTC.